The clone carrying this T cell receptor (beta chain) was seen at least ten times. Antigen unknown. This sample is drawn from a study of early T cells in non-severe SARS-CoV-2 infection. Study background: Sequenced material consisted of bulk RNA (from unsorted whole blood), and chains were unpaired. Study-wide findings and caveats: Missing private and CD4 specificities, VDJdb matching favored anti-spike CD8 responses.

CDR1 DFQATT and CDR2 SNEGSKA come from the germline V gene (reference sequence). The germline V and J ends were trimmed by 4 bases and 3 bases, with 15 bases remaining between them. The CDR3 spans 14 residues. Each cDNA molecule carried a unique molecular identifier. MiXCR was run by TCRdb on the 5' RACE reads, yielding one entry per CDR3 protein. The table records about 60,000 distinct CDR3 sequences, about 9.9% of them present only once. The sequence was obtained from an adult who was a healthcare worker with PCR-confirmed SARS-CoV-2 infection or an uninfected control (not recorded which). Material for sequencing was whole blood. The chain employs TRBV20-1 and TRBJ1-1; a possible D gene is TRBD1 (6 bases). The CDR3 nucleotides are TGCAGTGCTACCCAACAGGGTTGGGACACTGAAGCTTTCTTT. Protein: CSATQQGWDTEAFF.